This T cell receptor (beta chain) was identified in a study of T cell responses to AZD1222 COVID-19 vaccine. This CDR3 has 13 residues. The germline V gene encodes CDR1 LGHDT and CDR2 YNNKEL (reference sequence). V lost 6 bases and J 1 base, leaving 9 bases between the germline ends. Study-level findings and limits: Sampling captured repertoires only after the peak T cell response. Distributed over spike, vaccine-associated CD4 TCRs predominated at 160-218 and 743-854. Reportedly, nearly half the spike-specific TCRs target unmutated variant regions. Donors, mostly white British, included more females; clonal diversity was possibly underestimated.

Only in-frame clones appear in the TCRdb table, and some are missing; sequencing was by immunoSEQ multiplex PCR. The repertoire holds tens of thousands of clones, with approximately 80% as singletons. In regard to this clone: The antigen remains unidentified.

V usage is TRBV3-1 (or the pseudogene TRBV3-2) and J usage is TRBJ1-1; D is perhaps TRBD1 (5 bases). Sequencing was performed on peripheral blood, taken on day 0 of AZD1222 vaccination. This sequence was found in an adult in good health. Here the CDR3 DNA reads TGTGCCAGCAGACAGGAGGGGAACACTGAAGCTTTCTTT. It translates to CASRQEGNTEAFF.